This TCR beta chain was profiled in a study of shared clonotypes between healthy human individuals. The sample holds one count of this clone. Here immunoSEQ multiplex PCR was the method, and the copy in TCRdb shows in-frame clones only, minus some. Among about 110,000 clones, approximately 70% were seen once, and the ten largest hold around 23%. V was shortened by 7 bases and J by 4 bases, with 19 bases between the two germline ends. The CDR3 consists of 15 residues. Germline values: CDR1 MDHEN, CDR2 SYDVKM. The rearrangement joins TRBV28 to TRBJ1-1, with a possible D match to TRBD1 (6 bases). Material: memory CD8+ T cells sorted from blood. Regarding subset: CD45RO+ cells pooled with CCR7-negative TemRA cells. This TCR derives from a woman aged 30 to 39 in good health. The chain's CDR3 is CASIFLTGGATEAFF. The CDR3 DNA reads TGTGCCAGCATCTTCCTCACCGGGGGGGCCACTGAAGCTTTCTTT. Based on the CDR3 plus reference TRBV28 and TRBJ1-1, the full variable domain is DVKVTQSSRYLVKRTGEKVFLECVQDMDHENMFWYRQDPGLGLRLIYFSYDVKMKEKGDIPEGYSVSREKKERFSLILESASTNQTSMYLCASIFLTGGATEAFFGQGTRLTVV.